Listed below are T cell receptor beta chains from one sample, sequenced in a study of persistence of HIV-infected CD4 T cells. Produced via immunoSEQ multiplex PCR; TCRdb's table is partial and in-frame only. The data hold 35,000 to 50,000 clones, with about nine tenths observed a single time. These receptors have no known antigen. Sequenced here: CD4+ T cells sorted from PBMCs after roughly 20-hour stimulation, sampled from a patient who received antiretroviral therapy. The receptors were gathered from an adult man with HIV who was CMV-seropositive. CDR3s include the opening cysteine and the closing phenylalanine or tryptophan. Fields, in order: D gene, J gene, V gene, clone size, CDR3 protein, CDR3 DNA. A D gene is named only where the DNA matches it firmly. Only some rows state a clone size, as once, few, many or a class for expanded clones.

D: NA; J: TRBJ1-5; V: TRBV27; size: NA; CDR3: CASSLGYRTNQPQHF; DNA: TGTGCCAGCAGTTTAGGGTACAGGACCAATCAGCCCCAGCATTTT
D: NA; J: TRBJ1-6; V: TRBV12-3/TRBV12-4; size: NA; CDR3: CASSRWDSPLHF; DNA: TGTGCCAGCAGCCGTTGGGATTCACCCCTCCACTTT
D: NA; J: TRBJ1-1; V: TRBV9; size: NA; CDR3: CASSVGTRNTEAFF; DNA: TGTGCCAGCAGCGTAGGGACAAGGAACACTGAAGCTTTCTTT
D: TRBD1; J: TRBJ2-7; V: TRBV23-1; size: NA; CDR3: CASSQGTARAHYEQYF; DNA: TGCGCCAGCAGTCAAGGGACAGCCCGGGCCCACTACGAGCAGTACTTC
D: NA; J: TRBJ1-2; V: TRBV5-1; size: NA; CDR3: CASSLDADGYTF; DNA: TGCGCCAGCAGCTTGGATGCAGATGGCTACACCTTC
D: TRBD1; J: TRBJ2-7; V: TRBV6-5; size: NA; CDR3: CASESGQTYEQYF; DNA: TGTGCCAGCGAATCGGGACAGACCTACGAGCAGTACTTC
D: TRBD1; J: TRBJ2-7; V: TRBV7-3; size: NA; CDR3: CASSFRDSHEQYF; DNA: TGTGCCAGCAGCTTCCGGGACAGCCACGAGCAGTACTTC
D: TRBD1; J: TRBJ1-4; V: TRBV5-5; size: few; CDR3: CASSSTGQGNEKLFF; DNA: TGTGCCAGCAGCAGCACGGGACAGGGTAATGAAAAACTGTTTTTT
D: NA; J: TRBJ2-3; V: TRBV6-5; size: NA; CDR3: CASSFPGTNFTDTQYF; DNA: TGTGCCAGCAGTTTCCCCGGGACAAACTTCACAGATACGCAGTATTTT
D: NA; J: TRBJ1-6; V: TRBV3-1/TRBV3-2; size: NA; CDR3: CASSQSGDQGSYSPLHF; DNA: TGTGCCAGCAGCCAAAGCGGTGACCAGGGGTCGTATTCACCCCTCCACTTT
D: TRBD1; J: TRBJ2-2; V: TRBV5-5; size: NA; CDR3: CASSQGAGQVNTGELFF; DNA: TGTGCCAGCAGCCAGGGTGCTGGACAGGTTAACACCGGGGAGCTGTTTTTT
D: NA; J: TRBJ1-1; V: TRBV10-2; size: NA; CDR3: CASSEEKTGSTEAFF; DNA: TGCGCCAGCAGTGAGGAAAAAACAGGGAGCACTGAAGCTTTCTTT
D: TRBD2; J: TRBJ2-3; V: TRBV28; size: NA; CDR3: CASSLGWTSGLDTDTQYF; DNA: TGTGCCAGCAGTTTAGGGTGGACTAGCGGGTTAGACACAGATACGCAGTATTTT
D: NA; J: TRBJ2-3; V: TRBV6-5; size: NA; CDR3: CASSYDRPSTDTQYF; DNA: TGTGCCAGCAGTTACGATAGGCCCAGCACAGATACGCAGTATTTT
D: NA; J: TRBJ1-2; V: TRBV3-1/TRBV3-2; size: NA; CDR3: CASSQKWLGGNGYTF; DNA: TGTGCCAGCAGCCAAAAATGGCTGGGCGGTAATGGCTACACCTTC
D: NA; J: TRBJ2-4; V: TRBV3-1/TRBV3-2; size: NA; CDR3: CASSQRSGLVIQYF; DNA: TGTGCCAGCAGCCAGAGGTCCGGCCTGGTCATTCAGTACTTC
D: NA; J: TRBJ1-3; V: TRBV9; size: NA; CDR3: CASSLGSGNTIYF; DNA: TGTGCCAGCAGCTTAGGCTCTGGAAACACCATATATTTT
D: NA; J: TRBJ1-6; V: TRBV5-1; size: NA; CDR3: CASSSLLNSPLHF; DNA: TGCGCCAGCAGCTCCCTGCTCAATTCACCCCTCCACTTT
D: TRBD1; J: TRBJ1-2; V: TRBV2; size: NA; CDR3: CASRAGGAGYTF; DNA: TGTGCCAGCAGAGCAGGGGGCGCTGGCTACACCTTC
D: TRBD1; J: TRBJ2-1; V: TRBV6-5; size: NA; CDR3: CASSYYHRGVNNEQFF; DNA: TGTGCCAGCAGTTATTACCACAGGGGAGTCAACAATGAGCAGTTCTTC
D: NA; J: TRBJ2-1; V: TRBV4-1; size: NA; CDR3: CASSQDPGRPYNEQFF; DNA: TGCGCCAGCAGCCAAGATCCGGGCCGACCCTACAATGAGCAGTTCTTC
D: TRBD2; J: TRBJ2-3; V: TRBV4-2; size: once; CDR3: CASSQPTSGGANTQYF; DNA: TGTGCCAGCAGCCAGCCCACTAGCGGGGGGGCTAATACGCAGTATTTT
D: TRBD1; J: TRBJ2-2; V: TRBV6-5; size: NA; CDR3: CASRRQGAKTGELFF; DNA: TGTGCCAGCAGAAGACAGGGGGCGAAAACCGGGGAGCTGTTTTTT
D: TRBD1; J: TRBJ2-1; V: TRBV3-1/TRBV3-2; size: NA; CDR3: CASSQDAGGKEQFF; DNA: TGTGCCAGCAGCCAAGACGCAGGGGGCAAAGAGCAGTTCTTC
D: NA; J: TRBJ1-5; V: TRBV19; size: few; CDR3: CASSRWMGGNNQPQHF; DNA: TGTGCCAGTAGTAGATGGATGGGGGGCAATAATCAGCCCCAGCATTTT
D: TRBD1; J: TRBJ1-1; V: TRBV29-1; size: NA; CDR3: CSVGRTGGTEAFF; DNA: TGCAGCGTTGGCAGGACAGGAGGCACTGAAGCTTTCTTT
D: TRBD1; J: TRBJ2-2; V: TRBV7-9; size: few; CDR3: CASSYGQGETGELFF; DNA: TGTGCCAGCAGTTACGGACAGGGGGAAACCGGGGAGCTGTTTTTT
D: NA; J: TRBJ2-1; V: TRBV7-6; size: few; CDR3: CASSLELEQFF; DNA: TGTGCCAGCAGCTTAGAACTTGAGCAGTTCTTC
D: NA; J: TRBJ1-1; V: TRBV20-1; size: NA; CDR3: CSASTGKISNTEAFF; DNA: TGCAGTGCTAGTACGGGTAAGATTTCGAACACTGAAGCTTTCTTT